The 20 T cell receptor beta chains presented below share a single source sample, sequenced in a study of blood T cell repertoires in COVID-19. The data were produced by immunoSEQ multiplex PCR, yet TCRdb's version contains in-frame clones alone and is incomplete. The profile covers some 190,000 clones, with approximately 80% appearing a single time and 11% taken by the ten largest. Sequencing was done on a sample of peripheral blood. All receptors come from a woman aged 40 to 49 with COVID-19, enrolled during active disease.

This chain links TRBV5-4 with TRBJ2-1, with 12 bases lining up with TRBD2. After removal of 1 base from V and 9 bases from J, the junction contained 8 bases not matched to a gene. This CDR3 spans 16 amino acids. Germline V CDR1 and CDR2: SGHNT, YYREEE (reference sequence). The CDR3: CASSLWGGLAGGEQFF. The CDR3 DNA sequence: TGTGCCAGCAGCTTGTGGGGGGGACTAGCGGGCGGTGAGCAGTTCTTC.

This clone was seen once. DNA for the CDR3: TGTGCCACCAGCAGAGGTCTCATGAGAACGCCCCCACTAACAGATACGCAGTATTTT. As protein: CATSRGLMRTPPLTDTQYF. The chain uses TRBV15 and TRBJ2-3; D uncertain. Germline CDR1 reads LNHNV; CDR2 reads YYDKDF (reference sequence). The CDR3 covers 19 residues. The V end lost 1 base, the J end lost 3 bases, and 23 bases lay between the germline ends.

The genes are TRBV10-3 and TRBJ2-7; 7 bases fit TRBD2. Per germline, CDR1 ENHRY and CDR2 SYGVKD. This CDR3 has 14 residues. V lost 5 bases, J lost 0 bases, and 4 bases stayed unmatched. DNA for the CDR3: TGTGCCATCAGTTTGGGGGGGGGCTCCTACGAGCAGTACGTC. Translated: CAISLGGGSYEQYV.

The chain has TRBV19 and TRBJ2-3; a weak D match, TRBD2 (6 bases). Germline V gives CDR1 LNHDA, CDR2 SQIVND (reference sequence). The V end lost 2 bases, the J end lost 1 base, and 13 bases lay between the germline ends. CDR3 size: 16 residues. The CDR3 nucleotides are TGTGCCAGTAGTATACTAGCGCCCCGGGGCACAGATACGCAGTATTTT. Residues: CASSILAPRGTDTQYF.

V usage is TRBV11-2 and J usage is TRBJ2-7; D might be TRBD1 (6 bases). The CDR3 length is 14 residues. The V gene's germline CDR1 is SGHAT and CDR2 FQNNGV. V lost 3 bases to trimming and J lost 9 bases, with 18 bases between them. The CDR3 spells CASSFLIRDNGQYF. In DNA, the CDR3 is TGTGCCAGCAGCTTCCTAATCCGGGACAACGGGCAGTACTTC.

In DNA, the CDR3 is TGTGCCAGCTCACTCAACCGGGACAGGGTACCAAGCGCCACCTTC. Translated, it gives CASSLNRDRVPSATF. The J gene is TRBJ1-2, the V gene TRBV18; 9 nucleotides match TRBD1. This CDR3 comprises 15 residues. V dropped 4 bases and J dropped 13; count of bases not matched to a gene: 16. Germline CDR1 KGHSH, CDR2 LQKENI.

The CDR3 is CASSLMGSGGYNEQFF. The CDR3 DNA reads TGTGCCAGCAGCTTAATGGGTAGCGGGGGGTACAATGAGCAGTTCTTC. The rearrangement joins TRBV7-3 to TRBJ2-1; 10 positions match TRBD2. CDR1 is SGHTA, CDR2 FQGTGA, per germline. The J segment lost 4 bases and the V segment lost 1 base, leaving 4 bases of the junction unmatched. This CDR3 has 16 amino acids.

The rearrangement links TRBV6-5 to TRBJ1-6; D is ambiguous. The germline CDR1 and CDR2 sequences are MNHEY and SVGAGI. This CDR3 contains 13 residues. V shed 6 bases and J shed 4 bases, with 7 bases lying between them. CDR3 coding DNA: TGTGCCAGCAGACAAAATTATAATTCACCCCTCCACTTT. Translated: CASRQNYNSPLHF.

J is TRBJ1-2 and V is TRBV4-2, with D perhaps matching TRBD1 (6 bases). Germline V gene data show CDR1 as LGHNA and CDR2 as YNFKEQ. The CDR3 covers 14 residues. Trimming removed 1 base from V and 9 bases from J, with 15 bases in between. The CDR3 DNA sequence: TGTGCCAGCAGCCAAGGACTACAGGACAGAAGCTACACCTTC. Translating gives CASSQGLQDRSYTF.

The chain carries TRBV5-1 and TRBJ2-2; D is unclear. Per the germline V gene, CDR1 is SGHRS and CDR2 is YFSETQ. The CDR3 is 17 residues long. Trimming took 4 bases from V and 6 from J, leaving 22 bases between them. This CDR3 reads CASSTRPDPLDSGELFF. The CDR3 DNA follows: TGCGCCAGCAGCACGAGACCGGATCCACTTGACTCCGGGGAGCTGTTTTTT.

This clone has ten or more counts. The genes are TRBV27 and TRBJ2-3; 10 nucleotides agree with TRBD1. The CDR3 is made up of 14 amino acids. Germline V gene sequence: CDR1 MNHEY, CDR2 SMNVEV (reference sequence). The V gene end was trimmed by 5 bases and the J gene end by 5 bases; junction bases not matched to a gene: 4. Written as DNA, the CDR3 is TGTGCCAGCAGTCCAGGGACAGGGGTAGATACGCAGTATTTT. Amino acids: CASSPGTGVDTQYF.

The V and J genes are TRBV19 and TRBJ1-3; D is unresolved. Germline-derived CDR1 and CDR2 are LNHDA and SQIVND (reference sequence). The V end was cut by 7 bases, the J end by 0 bases, with 19 bases between. The CDR3 sequence is 17 residues long. In DNA, the CDR3 is TGTGCCAGTACTAGCGGATCGAGCGAACTCTCTGGAAACACCATATATTTT. Amino acid sequence: CASTSGSSELSGNTIYF.

The rearrangement links TRBV7-9 to TRBJ1-2; no clear D. The CDR3 contains 13 residues. CDR1 is SEHNR, CDR2 FQNEAQ, per germline (reference sequence). V lost 2 bases and J 5 bases, leaving 9 bases between the germline ends. Here the CDR3 reads CASSLSNSYGYTF. The CDR3 nucleotides read TGTGCCAGCAGCTTAAGTAACTCGTATGGCTACACCTTC.

This clone has a single count. In DNA form, the CDR3 reads TGTGCCAGCAGCGGATACTCCGGGACACCGGACACCTTC. Translating it yields CASSGYSGTPDTF. V usage is TRBV5-4 and J usage is TRBJ1-2; D perhaps matches TRBD1 (6 bases). Trimming left V 4 bases short and J 12 bases short, with 19 bases between. Germline values: CDR1 SGHNT, CDR2 YYREEE (reference sequence). The CDR3 runs 13 residues.

This clone was recorded a few times. The genes are TRBV30 and TRBJ1-5, with a weak D call TRBD1 (5 bases). The CDR3 spans 12 residues. Deletions cut 2 bases from V and 4 bases from J, with 6 bases between. CDR1 is GTSNPN and CDR2 is SVGIG in the germline V gene (reference sequence). CDR3 protein: CAWSSGNQPQHF. The CDR3 nucleotides are TGTGCCTGGAGTTCAGGGAATCAGCCCCAGCATTTT.

V usage is TRBV6-5 and J usage is TRBJ2-5; 14 nucleotides align to TRBD2. Unmatched junction bases numbered 8, after V lost 7 bases and J lost 7 bases. This CDR3 is built from 15 residues. Germline CDR1 and CDR2: MNHEY and SVGAGI. CDR3 in amino acids: CASNPTSGGAATQYF. The DNA for the CDR3 is TGTGCCAGCAACCCGACTAGCGGGGGGGCCGCGACCCAGTACTTC.

V is TRBV5-5 and J is TRBJ2-3; tentative D call: TRBD1 (5 bases). CDR1 is SGHKS and CDR2 is YYEKEE in the germline V gene (reference sequence). This CDR3 is built from 13 residues. V lost 3 bases and J lost 6, with 11 bases in between. The CDR3 is CASSSAPGDTQYF. CDR3 coding DNA: TGTGCCAGCAGCTCTGCCCCAGGGGATACGCAGTATTTT.

This chain joins TRBV5-5 and TRBJ1-1, with D possibly matching TRBD1 (6 bases). The CDR3 sequence is 15 residues long. The germline gives CDR1 SGHKS, CDR2 YYEKEE (reference sequence). V lost 5 bases and J lost 1, with 15 bases in between. The CDR3 coding sequence is TGTGCCAGCAGACGATACCAGGGGAAGAACACTGAAGCTTTCTTT. Translated, it gives CASRRYQGKNTEAFF.

V and J are TRBV5-4 and TRBJ1-4, with TRBD1 matching over 9 bases. The germline gives CDR1 SGHNT, CDR2 YYREEE (reference sequence). The CDR3 spans 15 residues. Trimming removed 4 bases from V and 2 bases from J; junction bases left unmatched: 3. The CDR3: CASSRDRATNEKLFF. The CDR3 coding sequence is TGTGCCAGCAGCCGGGACAGGGCGACTAATGAAAAACTGTTTTTT.

CDR3 sequence: CASSLAPTGVMDNEQFF. The CDR3 region has the DNA TGCGCCAGCAGCTTGGCCCCGACAGGGGTAATGGACAATGAGCAGTTCTTC. The chain combines TRBV5-1 with TRBJ2-1; 8 nucleotides align to TRBD1. With V trimmed by 0 bases and J by 5 bases, 10 bases remained unmatched. The CDR3 is made up of 17 amino acids. Looked up from germline, CDR1 is SGHRS and CDR2 is YFSETQ.